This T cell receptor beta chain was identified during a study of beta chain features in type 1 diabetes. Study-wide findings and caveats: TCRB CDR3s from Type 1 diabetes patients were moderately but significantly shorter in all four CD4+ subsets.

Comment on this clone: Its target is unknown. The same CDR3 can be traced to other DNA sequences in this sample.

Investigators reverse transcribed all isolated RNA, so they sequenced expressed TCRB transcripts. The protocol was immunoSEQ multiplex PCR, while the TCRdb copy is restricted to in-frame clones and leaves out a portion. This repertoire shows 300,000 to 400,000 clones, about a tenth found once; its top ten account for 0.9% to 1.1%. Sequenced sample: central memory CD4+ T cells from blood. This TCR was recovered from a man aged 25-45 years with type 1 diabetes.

CDR3 loop: CASSQERGNTEAFF. The CDR3 DNA reads as TGCGCCAGCAGCCAAGAGCGGGGCAACACTGAAGCTTTCTTT. The rearrangement links TRBV4-3 to TRBJ1-1, with a weak D call TRBD1 (5 bases). Trimming removed 0 bases from V and 2 bases from J, with 7 bases in between. The CDR3 contains 14 residues. CDR1 is LGHNA, CDR2 YSLEER, per germline.